The entry that follows covers one T cell receptor beta chain sequence. This entry comes from a study of blood T cell repertoires in COVID-19. As for the study in general: T cells, B-cell-depleted T cells, or PBMCs provided the cDNA or gDNA that served as material.

V lost 5 bases and J 4 bases, leaving 11 bases between the germline ends. Germline V CDR1 and CDR2: KGHSH, LQKENI. The CDR3 consists of 13 residues. Authors' processing steps: It was from reference gene primer amplification that nucleated cell counts were estimated. Sequencing used immunoSEQ multiplex PCR; TCRdb keeps in-frame clones, though not all of them. V and J calls and clone size are given by that table; D and trimming were obtained from the DNA. There are about 34,000 clones in the sample; over 70% occur only once, and under 35% lies in the top ten. The receptor's source is an elderly man with acute or convalescent COVID-19. The V call is TRBV18, the J call TRBJ1-2; the D gene is possibly TRBD1 (5 bases). Material for sequencing was peripheral blood. In DNA form, the CDR3 reads TGTGCCAGCTCAGAACGCCAGGGCTATGGCTACACCTTC. Protein: CASSERQGYGYTF.